The clone carrying this T cell receptor beta chain appeared many times. CDR3 length: 15 residues. Unmatched junction bases numbered 9, after V lost 5 bases and J lost 6 bases. The germline gives CDR1 DFQATT, CDR2 SNEGSKA (reference sequence). This specimen comes from a study of early T cells in non-severe SARS-CoV-2 infection. TCRdb reprocessed the 5' RACE reads via MiXCR and lists one record per CDR3 protein. Here the sample spans around 39,000 distinct CDR3 sequences, 5% to 6.5% being singletons. This receptor was obtained from an adult who was a healthcare worker with PCR-confirmed SARS-CoV-2 infection or an uninfected control (not recorded which). The chain carries TRBV20-1 and TRBJ2-3; 12 nucleotides match TRBD2. The starting material was whole blood, obtained at baseline. Here the CDR3 DNA reads TGCAGTGCTCGAAGACTAGCGGGAGCTCGGGATACGCAGTATTTT. This translates into CSARRLAGARDTQYF.